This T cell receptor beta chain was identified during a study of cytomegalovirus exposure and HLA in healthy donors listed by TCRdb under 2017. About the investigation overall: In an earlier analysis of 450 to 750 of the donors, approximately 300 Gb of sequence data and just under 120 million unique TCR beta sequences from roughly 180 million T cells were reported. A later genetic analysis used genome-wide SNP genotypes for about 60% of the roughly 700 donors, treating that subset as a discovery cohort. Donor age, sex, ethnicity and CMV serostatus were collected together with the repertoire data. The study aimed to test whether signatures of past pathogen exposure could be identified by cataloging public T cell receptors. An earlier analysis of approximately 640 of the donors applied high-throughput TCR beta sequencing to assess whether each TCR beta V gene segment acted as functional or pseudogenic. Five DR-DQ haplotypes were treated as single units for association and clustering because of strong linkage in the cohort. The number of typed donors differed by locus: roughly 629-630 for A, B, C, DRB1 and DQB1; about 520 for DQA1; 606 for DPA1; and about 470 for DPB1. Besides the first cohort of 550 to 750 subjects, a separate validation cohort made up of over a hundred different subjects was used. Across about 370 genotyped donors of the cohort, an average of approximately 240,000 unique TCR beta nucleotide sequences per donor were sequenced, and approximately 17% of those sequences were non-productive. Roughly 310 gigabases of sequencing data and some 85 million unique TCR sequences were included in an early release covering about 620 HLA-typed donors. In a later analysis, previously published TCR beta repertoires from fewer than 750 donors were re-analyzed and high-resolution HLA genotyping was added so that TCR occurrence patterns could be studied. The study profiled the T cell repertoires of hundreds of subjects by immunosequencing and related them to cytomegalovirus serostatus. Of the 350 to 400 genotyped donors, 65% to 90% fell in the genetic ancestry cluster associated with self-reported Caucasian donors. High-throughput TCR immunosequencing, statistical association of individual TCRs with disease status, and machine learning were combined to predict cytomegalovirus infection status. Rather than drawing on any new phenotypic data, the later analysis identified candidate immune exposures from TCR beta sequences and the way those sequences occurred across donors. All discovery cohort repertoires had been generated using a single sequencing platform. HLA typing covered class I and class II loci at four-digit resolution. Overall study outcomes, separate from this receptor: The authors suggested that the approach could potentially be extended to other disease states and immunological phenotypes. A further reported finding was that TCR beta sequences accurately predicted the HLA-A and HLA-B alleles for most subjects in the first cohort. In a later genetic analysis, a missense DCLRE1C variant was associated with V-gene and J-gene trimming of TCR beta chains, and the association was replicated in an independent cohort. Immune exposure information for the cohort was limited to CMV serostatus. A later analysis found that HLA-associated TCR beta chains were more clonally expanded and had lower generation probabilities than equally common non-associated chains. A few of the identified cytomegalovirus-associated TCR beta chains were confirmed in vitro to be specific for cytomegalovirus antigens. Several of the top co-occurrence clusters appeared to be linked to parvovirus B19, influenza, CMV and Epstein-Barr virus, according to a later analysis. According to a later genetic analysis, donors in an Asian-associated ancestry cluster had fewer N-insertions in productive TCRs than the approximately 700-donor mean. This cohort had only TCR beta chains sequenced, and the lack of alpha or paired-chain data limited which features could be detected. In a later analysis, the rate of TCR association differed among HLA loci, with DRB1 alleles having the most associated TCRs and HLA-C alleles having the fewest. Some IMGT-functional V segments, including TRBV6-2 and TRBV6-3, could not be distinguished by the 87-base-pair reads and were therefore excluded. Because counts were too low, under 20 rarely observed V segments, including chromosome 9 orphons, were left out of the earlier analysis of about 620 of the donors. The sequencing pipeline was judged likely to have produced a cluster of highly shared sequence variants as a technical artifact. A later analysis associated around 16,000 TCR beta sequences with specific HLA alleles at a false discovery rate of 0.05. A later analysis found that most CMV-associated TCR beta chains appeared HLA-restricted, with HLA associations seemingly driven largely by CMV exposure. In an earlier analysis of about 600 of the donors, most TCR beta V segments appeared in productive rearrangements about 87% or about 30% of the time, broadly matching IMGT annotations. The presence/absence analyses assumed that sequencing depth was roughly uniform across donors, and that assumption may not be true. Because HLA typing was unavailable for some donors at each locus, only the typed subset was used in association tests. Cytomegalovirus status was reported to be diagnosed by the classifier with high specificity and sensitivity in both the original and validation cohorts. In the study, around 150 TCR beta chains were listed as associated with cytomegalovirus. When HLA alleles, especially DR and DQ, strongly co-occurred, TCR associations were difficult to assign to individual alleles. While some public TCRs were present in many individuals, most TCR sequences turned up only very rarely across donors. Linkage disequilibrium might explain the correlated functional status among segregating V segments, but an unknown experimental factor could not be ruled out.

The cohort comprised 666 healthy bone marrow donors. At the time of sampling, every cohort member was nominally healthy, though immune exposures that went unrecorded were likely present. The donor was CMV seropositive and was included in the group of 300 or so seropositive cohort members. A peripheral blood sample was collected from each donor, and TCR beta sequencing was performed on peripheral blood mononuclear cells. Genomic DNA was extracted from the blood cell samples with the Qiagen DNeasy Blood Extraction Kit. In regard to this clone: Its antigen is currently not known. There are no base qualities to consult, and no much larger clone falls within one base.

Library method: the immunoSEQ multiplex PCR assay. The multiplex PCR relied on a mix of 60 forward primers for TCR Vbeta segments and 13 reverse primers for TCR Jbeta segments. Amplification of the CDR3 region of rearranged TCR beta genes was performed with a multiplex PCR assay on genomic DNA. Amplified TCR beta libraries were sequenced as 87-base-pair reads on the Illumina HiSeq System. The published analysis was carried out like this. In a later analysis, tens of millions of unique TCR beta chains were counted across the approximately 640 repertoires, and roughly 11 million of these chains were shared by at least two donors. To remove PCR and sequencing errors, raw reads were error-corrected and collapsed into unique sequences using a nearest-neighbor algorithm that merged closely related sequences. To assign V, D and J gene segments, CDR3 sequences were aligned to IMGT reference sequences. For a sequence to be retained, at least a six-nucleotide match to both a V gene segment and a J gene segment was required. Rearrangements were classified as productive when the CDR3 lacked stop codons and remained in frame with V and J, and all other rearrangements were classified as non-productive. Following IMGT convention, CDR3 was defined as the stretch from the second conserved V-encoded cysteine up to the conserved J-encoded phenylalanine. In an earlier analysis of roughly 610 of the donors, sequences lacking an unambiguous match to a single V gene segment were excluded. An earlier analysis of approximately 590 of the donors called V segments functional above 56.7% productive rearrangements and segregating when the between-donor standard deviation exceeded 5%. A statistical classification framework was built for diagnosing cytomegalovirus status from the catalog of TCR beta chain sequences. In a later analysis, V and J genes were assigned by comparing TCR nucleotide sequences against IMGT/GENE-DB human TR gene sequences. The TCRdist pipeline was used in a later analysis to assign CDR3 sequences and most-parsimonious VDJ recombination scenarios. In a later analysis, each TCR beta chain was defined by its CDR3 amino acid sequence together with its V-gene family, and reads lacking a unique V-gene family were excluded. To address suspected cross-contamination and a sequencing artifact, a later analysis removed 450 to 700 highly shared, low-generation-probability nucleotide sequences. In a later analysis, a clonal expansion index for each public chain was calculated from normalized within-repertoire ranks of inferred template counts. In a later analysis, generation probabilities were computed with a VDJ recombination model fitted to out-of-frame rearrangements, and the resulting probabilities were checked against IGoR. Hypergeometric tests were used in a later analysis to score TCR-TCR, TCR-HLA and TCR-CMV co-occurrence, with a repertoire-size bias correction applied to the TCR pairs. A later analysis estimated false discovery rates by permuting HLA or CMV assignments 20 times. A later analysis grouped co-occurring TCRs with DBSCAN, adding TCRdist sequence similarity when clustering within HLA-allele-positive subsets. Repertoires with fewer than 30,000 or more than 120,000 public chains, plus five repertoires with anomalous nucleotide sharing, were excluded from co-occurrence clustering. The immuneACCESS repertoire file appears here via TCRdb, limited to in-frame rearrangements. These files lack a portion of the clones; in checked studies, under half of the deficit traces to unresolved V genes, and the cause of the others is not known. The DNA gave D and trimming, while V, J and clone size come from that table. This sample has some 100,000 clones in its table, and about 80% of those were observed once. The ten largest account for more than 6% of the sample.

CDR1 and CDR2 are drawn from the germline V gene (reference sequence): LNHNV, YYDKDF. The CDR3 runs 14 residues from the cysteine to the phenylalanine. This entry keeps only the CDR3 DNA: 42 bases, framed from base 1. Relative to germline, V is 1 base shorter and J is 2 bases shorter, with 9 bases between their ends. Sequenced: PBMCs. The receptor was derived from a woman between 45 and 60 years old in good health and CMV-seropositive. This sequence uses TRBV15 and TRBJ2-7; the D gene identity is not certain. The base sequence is TGTGCCACCAGCAGAGGACTGGCAGCCTACGAGCAGTACTTC. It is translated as CATSRGLAAYEQYF.